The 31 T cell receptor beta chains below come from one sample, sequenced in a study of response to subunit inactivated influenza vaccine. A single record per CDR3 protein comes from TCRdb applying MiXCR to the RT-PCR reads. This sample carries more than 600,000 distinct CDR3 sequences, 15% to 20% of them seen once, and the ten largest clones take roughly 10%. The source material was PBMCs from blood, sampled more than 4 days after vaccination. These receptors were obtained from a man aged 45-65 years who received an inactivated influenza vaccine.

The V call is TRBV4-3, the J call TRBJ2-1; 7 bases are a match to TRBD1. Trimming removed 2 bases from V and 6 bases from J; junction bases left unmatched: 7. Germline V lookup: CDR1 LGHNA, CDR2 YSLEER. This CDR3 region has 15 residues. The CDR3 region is CASSQPGQSLNEQFF. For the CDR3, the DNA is TGCGCCAGCAGCCAACCGGGACAGAGCCTCAATGAGCAGTTCTTC.

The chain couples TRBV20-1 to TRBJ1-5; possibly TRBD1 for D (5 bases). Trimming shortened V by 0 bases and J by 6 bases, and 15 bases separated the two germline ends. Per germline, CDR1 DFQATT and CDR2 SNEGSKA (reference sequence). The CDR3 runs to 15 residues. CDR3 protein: CSAREGAGRGQPQHF. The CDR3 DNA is TGCAGTGCTAGAGAAGGGGCGGGACGCGGTCAGCCCCAGCATTTT.

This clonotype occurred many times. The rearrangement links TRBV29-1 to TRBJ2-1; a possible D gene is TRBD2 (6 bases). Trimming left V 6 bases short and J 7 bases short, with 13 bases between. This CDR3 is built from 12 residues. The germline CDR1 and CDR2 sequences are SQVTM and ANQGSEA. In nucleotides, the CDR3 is TGCAGCGTCCGCGGGGCAGGAAATGAGCAGTTCTTC. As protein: CSVRGAGNEQFF.

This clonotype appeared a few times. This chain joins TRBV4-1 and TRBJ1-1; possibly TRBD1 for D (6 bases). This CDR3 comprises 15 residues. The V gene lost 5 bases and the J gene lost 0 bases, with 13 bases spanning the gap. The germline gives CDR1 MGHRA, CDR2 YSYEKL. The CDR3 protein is CASSDKGGMNTEAFF. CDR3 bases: TGCGCCAGCAGCGATAAGGGGGGCATGAACACTGAAGCTTTCTTT.

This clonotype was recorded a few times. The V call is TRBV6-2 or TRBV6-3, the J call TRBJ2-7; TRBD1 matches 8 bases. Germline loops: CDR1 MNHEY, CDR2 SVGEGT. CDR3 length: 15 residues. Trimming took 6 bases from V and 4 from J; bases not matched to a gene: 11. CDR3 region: CASSLGSGGSYEQYF. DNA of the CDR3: TGTGCCAGCAGCCTCGGGTCAGGGGGCTCATACGAGCAGTACTTC.

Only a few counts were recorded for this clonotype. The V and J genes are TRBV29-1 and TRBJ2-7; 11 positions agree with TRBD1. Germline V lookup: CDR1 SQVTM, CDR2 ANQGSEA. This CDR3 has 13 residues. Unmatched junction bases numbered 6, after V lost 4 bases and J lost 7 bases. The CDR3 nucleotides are TGCAGCGTTGCGGACAGGGGGCGCCGGGAGCAGTACTTC. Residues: CSVADRGRREQYF.

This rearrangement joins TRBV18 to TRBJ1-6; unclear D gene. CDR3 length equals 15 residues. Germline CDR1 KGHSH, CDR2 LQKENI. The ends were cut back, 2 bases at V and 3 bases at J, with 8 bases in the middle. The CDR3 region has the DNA TGTGCCAGCTCACCAGTGGAGGACTATAATTCACCCCTCCACTTT. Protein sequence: CASSPVEDYNSPLHF. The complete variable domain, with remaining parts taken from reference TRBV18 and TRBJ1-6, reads NAGVMQNPRHLVRRRGQEARLRCSPMKGHSHVYWYRQLPEEGLKFMVYLQKENIIDESGMPKERFSAEFPKEGPSILRIQQVVRGDSAAYFCASSPVEDYNSPLHFGNGTRLTVT.

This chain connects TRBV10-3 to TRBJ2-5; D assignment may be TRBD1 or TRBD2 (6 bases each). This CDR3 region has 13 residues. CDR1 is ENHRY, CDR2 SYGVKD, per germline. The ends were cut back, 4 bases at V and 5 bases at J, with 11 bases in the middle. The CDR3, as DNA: TGTGCCATCAGTGTAGGGGGGAGGGAGACCCAGTACTTC. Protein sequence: CAISVGGRETQYF.

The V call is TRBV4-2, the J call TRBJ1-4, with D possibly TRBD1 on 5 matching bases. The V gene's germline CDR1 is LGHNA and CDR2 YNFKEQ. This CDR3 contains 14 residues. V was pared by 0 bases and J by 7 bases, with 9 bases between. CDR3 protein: CASSQDQGVEKLFF. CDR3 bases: TGTGCCAGCAGCCAAGATCAAGGGGTTGAAAAACTGTTTTTT.

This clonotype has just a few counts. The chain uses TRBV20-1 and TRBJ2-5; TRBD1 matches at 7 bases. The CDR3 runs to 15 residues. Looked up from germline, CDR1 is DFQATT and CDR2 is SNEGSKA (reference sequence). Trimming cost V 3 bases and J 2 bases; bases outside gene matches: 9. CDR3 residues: CSASKAGGVQETQYF. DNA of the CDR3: TGCAGTGCTAGTAAGGCAGGGGGTGTTCAAGAGACCCAGTACTTC.

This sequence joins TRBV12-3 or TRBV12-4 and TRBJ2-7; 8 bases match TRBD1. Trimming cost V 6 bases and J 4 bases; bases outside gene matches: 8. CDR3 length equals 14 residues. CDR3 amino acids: CASSPTGGLYEQYF. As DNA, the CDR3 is TGTGCCAGCAGCCCCACAGGGGGTCTATACGAGCAGTACTTC.

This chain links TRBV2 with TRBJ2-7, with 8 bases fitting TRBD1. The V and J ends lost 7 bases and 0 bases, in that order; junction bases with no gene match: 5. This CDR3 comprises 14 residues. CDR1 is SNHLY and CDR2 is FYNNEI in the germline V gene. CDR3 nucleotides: TGTGCCAGCATGAGGGACAGGAACTCCTACGAGCAGTACTTC. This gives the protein CASMRDRNSYEQYF.

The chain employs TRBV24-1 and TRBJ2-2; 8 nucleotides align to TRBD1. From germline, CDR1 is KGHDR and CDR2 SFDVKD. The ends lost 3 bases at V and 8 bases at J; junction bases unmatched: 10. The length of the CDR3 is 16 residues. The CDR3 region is CATSDLTDRVEGELFF. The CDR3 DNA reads TGTGCCACCAGTGATCTCACGGACAGGGTGGAAGGGGAGCTGTTTTTT.

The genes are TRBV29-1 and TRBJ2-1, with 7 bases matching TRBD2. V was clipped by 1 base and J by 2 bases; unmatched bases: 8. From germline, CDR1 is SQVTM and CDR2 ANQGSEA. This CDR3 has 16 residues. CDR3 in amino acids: CSVEVVGGGAYNEQFF. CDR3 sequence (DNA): TGCAGCGTTGAAGTGGTGGGGGGGGGAGCCTACAATGAGCAGTTCTTC.

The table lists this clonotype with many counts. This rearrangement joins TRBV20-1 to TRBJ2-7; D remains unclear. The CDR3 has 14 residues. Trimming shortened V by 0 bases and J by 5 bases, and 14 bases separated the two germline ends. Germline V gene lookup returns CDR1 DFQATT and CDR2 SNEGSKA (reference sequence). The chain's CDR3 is CSARDGSSIDEQYF. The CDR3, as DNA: TGCAGTGCTAGAGATGGTAGCTCTATCGACGAGCAGTACTTC.

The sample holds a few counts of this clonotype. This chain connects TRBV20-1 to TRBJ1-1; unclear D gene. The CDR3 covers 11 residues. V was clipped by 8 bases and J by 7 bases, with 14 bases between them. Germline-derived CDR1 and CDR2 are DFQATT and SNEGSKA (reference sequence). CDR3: CSPFPGNEAFF. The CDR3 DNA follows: TGCAGTCCCTTCCCCGGAAATGAAGCTTTCTTT.

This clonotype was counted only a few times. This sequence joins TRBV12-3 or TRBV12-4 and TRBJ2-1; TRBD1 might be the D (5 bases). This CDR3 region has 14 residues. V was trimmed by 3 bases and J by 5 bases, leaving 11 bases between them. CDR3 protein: CASSFETEDNEQFF. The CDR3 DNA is TGTGCCAGCAGTTTCGAGACAGAGGACAATGAGCAGTTCTTC.

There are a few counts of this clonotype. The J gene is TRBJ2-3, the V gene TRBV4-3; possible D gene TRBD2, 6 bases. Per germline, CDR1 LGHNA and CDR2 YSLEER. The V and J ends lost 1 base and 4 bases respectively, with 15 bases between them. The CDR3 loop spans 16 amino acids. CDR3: CASSQGVTGVADTQYF. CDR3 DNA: TGCGCCAGCAGCCAAGGGGTTACGGGAGTGGCAGATACGCAGTATTTT.

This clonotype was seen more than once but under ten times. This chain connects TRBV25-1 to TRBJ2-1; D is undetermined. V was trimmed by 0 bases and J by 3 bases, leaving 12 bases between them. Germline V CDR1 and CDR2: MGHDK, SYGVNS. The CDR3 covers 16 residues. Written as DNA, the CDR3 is TGTGCCAGCAGTGAATATGAGCATCTAGGCTACAATGAGCAGTTCTTC. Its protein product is CASSEYEHLGYNEQFF.

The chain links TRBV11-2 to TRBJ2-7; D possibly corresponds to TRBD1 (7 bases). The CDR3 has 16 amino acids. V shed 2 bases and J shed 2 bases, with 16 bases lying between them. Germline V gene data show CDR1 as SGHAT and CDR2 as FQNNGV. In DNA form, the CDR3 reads TGTGCCAGCAGCTTAACCAGGACAGGAGGGGCCTACGAGCAGTACTTC. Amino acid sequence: CASSLTRTGGAYEQYF.

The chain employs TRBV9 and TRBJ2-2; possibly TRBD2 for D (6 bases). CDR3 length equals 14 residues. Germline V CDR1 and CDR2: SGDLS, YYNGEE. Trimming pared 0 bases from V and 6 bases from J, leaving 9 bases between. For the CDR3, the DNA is TGTGCCAGCAGCGTAGACCGGGAGTCCGGGGAGCTGTTTTTT. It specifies CASSVDRESGELFF.

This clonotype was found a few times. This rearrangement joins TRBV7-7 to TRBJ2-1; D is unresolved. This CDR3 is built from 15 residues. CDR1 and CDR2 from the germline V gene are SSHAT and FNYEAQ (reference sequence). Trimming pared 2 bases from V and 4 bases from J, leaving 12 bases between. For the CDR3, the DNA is TGTGCCAGCAGCTTACAACCCGCAAAGTACAATGAGCAGTTCTTC. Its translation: CASSLQPAKYNEQFF. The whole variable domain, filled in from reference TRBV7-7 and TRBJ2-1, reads GAGVSQSPRYKVTKRGQDVTLRCDPISSHATLYWYQQALGQGPEFLTYFNYEAQPDKSGLPSDRFSAERPEGSISTLTIQRTEQRDSAMYRCASSLQPAKYNEQFFGPGTRLTVL.

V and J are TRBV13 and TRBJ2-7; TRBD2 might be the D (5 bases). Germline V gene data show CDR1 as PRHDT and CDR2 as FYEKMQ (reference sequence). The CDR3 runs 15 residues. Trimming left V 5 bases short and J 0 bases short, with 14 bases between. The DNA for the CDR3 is TGTGCCAGCAGCCCCCGCCGGGGAAGCTCCTACGAGCAGTACTTC. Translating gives CASSPRRGSSYEQYF.

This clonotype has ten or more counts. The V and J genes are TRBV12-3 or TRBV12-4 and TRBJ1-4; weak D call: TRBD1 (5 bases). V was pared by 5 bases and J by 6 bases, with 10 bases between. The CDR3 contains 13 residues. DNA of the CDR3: TGTGCCAGCAGTCAGGACAAGCATGAAAAACTGTTTTTT. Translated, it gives CASSQDKHEKLFF.

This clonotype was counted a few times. The CDR3 protein is CASSQDGEGREDTGELFF. The DNA of the CDR3 is TGCGCCAGCAGCCAAGACGGTGAGGGCAGGGAGGACACCGGGGAGCTGTTTTTT. The chain links TRBV4-1 to TRBJ2-2; D possibly corresponds to TRBD2 (6 bases). The CDR3 is 18 amino acids. V was trimmed by 0 bases and J by 3 bases, leaving 17 bases between them. Per the germline V gene, CDR1 is MGHRA and CDR2 is YSYEKL.

The CDR3 nucleotides are TGTGCCAGCCATGACAGGGGTCAAGAGACCCAGTACTTC. It codes for CASHDRGQETQYF. The gene calls are TRBV18 and TRBJ2-5; TRBD1 matches at 8 bases. The germline V gene has CDR1 KGHSH and CDR2 LQKENI. The length of the CDR3 is 13 residues. Unmatched junction bases numbered 4, after V lost 8 bases and J lost 2 bases.

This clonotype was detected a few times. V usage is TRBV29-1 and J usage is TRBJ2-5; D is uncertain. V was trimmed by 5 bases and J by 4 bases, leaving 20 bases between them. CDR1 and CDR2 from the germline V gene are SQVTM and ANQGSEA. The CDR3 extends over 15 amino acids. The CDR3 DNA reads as TGCAGCGTTACGATGGGAAGGTTTAACGTAGAGACCCAGTACTTC. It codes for CSVTMGRFNVETQYF.

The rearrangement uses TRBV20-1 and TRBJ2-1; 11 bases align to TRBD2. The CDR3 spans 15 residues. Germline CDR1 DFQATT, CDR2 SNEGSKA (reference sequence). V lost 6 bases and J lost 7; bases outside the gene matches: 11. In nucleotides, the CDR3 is TGCAGTGCAACTACTAGCGGGAGAAGGTGGAATGAGCAGTTCTTC. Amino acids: CSATTSGRRWNEQFF.

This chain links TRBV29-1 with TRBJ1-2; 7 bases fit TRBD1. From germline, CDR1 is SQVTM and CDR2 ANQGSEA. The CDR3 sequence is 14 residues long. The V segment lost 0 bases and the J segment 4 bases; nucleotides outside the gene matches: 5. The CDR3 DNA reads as TGCAGCGTTGAAGACACAGGGGCCCCCTATGGCTACACCTTC. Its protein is CSVEDTGAPYGYTF.

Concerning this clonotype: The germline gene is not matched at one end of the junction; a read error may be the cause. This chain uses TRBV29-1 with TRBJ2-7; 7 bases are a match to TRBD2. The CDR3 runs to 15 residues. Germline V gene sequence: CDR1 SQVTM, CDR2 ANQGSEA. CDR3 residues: CSVESFGLGSSEQYF. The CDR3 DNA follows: TGCAGCGTTGAGTCGTTCGGACTAGGGTCCTCCGAGCAGTACTTC.

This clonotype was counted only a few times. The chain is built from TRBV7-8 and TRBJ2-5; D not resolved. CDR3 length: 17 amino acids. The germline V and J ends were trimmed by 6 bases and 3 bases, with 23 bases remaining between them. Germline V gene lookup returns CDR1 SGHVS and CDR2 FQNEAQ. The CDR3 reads CASRPFALGGTKETQYF. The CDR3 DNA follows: TGTGCCAGCAGGCCGTTCGCCCTCGGCGGAACTAAAGAGACCCAGTACTTC.